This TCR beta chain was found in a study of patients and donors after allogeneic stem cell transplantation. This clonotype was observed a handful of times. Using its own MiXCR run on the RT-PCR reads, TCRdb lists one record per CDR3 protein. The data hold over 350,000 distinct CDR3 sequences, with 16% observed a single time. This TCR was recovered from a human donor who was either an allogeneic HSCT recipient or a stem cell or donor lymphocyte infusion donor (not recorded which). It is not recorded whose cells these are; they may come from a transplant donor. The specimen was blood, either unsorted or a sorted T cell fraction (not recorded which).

As DNA, the CDR3 is TGCGCCAGCAGCTTAGAACCACAGGGAATCGACTCTGGAAACACCATATATTTT. It encodes CASSLEPQGIDSGNTIYF. V and J are TRBV5-1 and TRBJ1-3, with D possibly TRBD1 on 6 matching bases. Trimming stripped 2 bases from V and 0 bases from J, with 18 bases between. The CDR3 spans 18 residues. CDR1 and CDR2 (germline): SGHRS, YFSETQ.